These T cell receptor beta chains were read from a single sample in a study of CD8+ T cells in alopecia areata. This table comes from immunoSEQ multiplex PCR, and its TCRdb copy is limited to in-frame clones, with some not included. The sample holds 220,000 or so clones; approximately 61% are singletons and the top ten take 0.45%. Specimen: CD4+ T cells sorted from blood, collected at week 0. These receptors all come from a human donor with alopecia areata. Each CDR3 is given with its conserved first and last residue. A D gene is named only where the DNA matches it firmly. Clone size is shown for a subset of rows, as once, few, many or a class of expanded clone.

abundance	d_gene	v_gene	j_gene	CDR3nt	CDR3aa
-	-	TRBV2	TRBJ2-4	TGTGCCAGCAGTGAATCCTACGACAAAAACATTCAGTACTTC	CASSESYDKNIQYF
-	-	TRBV2	TRBJ1-3	TGTGCCAGCAGTGAAACTGGGGTAGGAGGAAACACCATATATTTT	CASSETGVGGNTIYF
few	-	TRBV2	TRBJ2-3	TGTGCCAGCAGTAAAAGCACAGATACGCAGTATTTT	CASSKSTDTQYF
-	TRBD2	TRBV30	TRBJ2-1	TGTGCCTGGAGTGTAGCCAGCGGGGCCTACAATGAGCAGTTCTTC	CAWSVASGAYNEQFF
few	-	TRBV29-1	TRBJ1-1	TGCAGCGCTGAGTTGATTGTGAACACTGAAGCTTTCTTT	CSAELIVNTEAFF
few	-	TRBV2	TRBJ2-3	TGTGCCAGCAGGGGGGGCGGGGATACGCAGTATTTT	CASRGGGDTQYF
-	TRBD2	TRBV7-3	TRBJ2-2	TGTGCCAGCAGCTTATCCGGGACTAGCGGGGAGCTGTTTTTT	CASSLSGTSGELFF
-	-	TRBV15	TRBJ2-5	TGTGCCACCAGCAGCGTTTTTGGAATACTCCAAGAGACCCAGTACTTC	CATSSVFGILQETQYF
-	TRBD2	TRBV6-5	TRBJ2-3	TGTGCCAGCAGTTACGGCGCGGGGGAGCGGAGAGATACGCAGTATTTT	CASSYGAGERRDTQYF
-	-	TRBV7-9	TRBJ2-1	TGTGCCAGCAGCTTAGCGGGGCCCTACAATGAGCAGTTCTTC	CASSLAGPYNEQFF
-	-	TRBV29-1	TRBJ1-3	TGCAGCGTTGTATGGGGTACTGGAAACACCATATATTTT	CSVVWGTGNTIYF
-	-	TRBV4-2	TRBJ2-7	TGTGCCAGCAGCCAAGAAGCAGGGGTCGGCAGATCCTACGAGCAGTACTTC	CASSQEAGVGRSYEQYF
-	-	TRBV5-1	TRBJ1-1	TGCGCCAGCAGCCCGGGGCGCACTGAAGCTTTCTTT	CASSPGRTEAFF
once	-	TRBV7-2	TRBJ2-4	TGTGCCAGCAGCTTAGCGGGCAGGGTAGCCAAAAACATTCAGTACTTC	CASSLAGRVAKNIQYF
-	-	TRBV6-5	TRBJ1-2	TGTGCCAGCTTTGGAGGGGTCGGTGGCTACACCTTC	CASFGGVGGYTF
-	-	TRBV9	TRBJ2-5	TGTGCCAGCAGCGTAGAACCAGGGCAAGAGACCCAGTACTTC	CASSVEPGQETQYF
-	-	TRBV6-6	TRBJ1-1	TGTGCCAGCAGTTCACGCCGGGAGGTGAACACTGAAGCTTTCTTT	CASSSRREVNTEAFF